The TCR beta chain described here comes from a study of siplizumab effects on memory and regulatory T cells. Study results and caveats: Whether the proliferating Tregs (from siplizumab cultures) were suppressive was not confirmed. Under siplizumab, alloreactive sequences traced to unstimulated CD4+ memory cells were significantly reduced.

The CDR3 sequence is 16 residues long. Between the trimmed V and J ends, which lost 2 bases and 1 base, there was a span of 14 bases. CDR1 is SGHAT, CDR2 FQNNGV, per germline. In three donor pairs, unstimulated naive, memory, effector memory and TEMRA subsets were sequenced. Of note for this clone: Its antigen is unknown.

Clones were sequenced by immunoSEQ multiplex PCR, and TCRdb holds only the in-frame ones, with some missing. The table records 50,000 to 75,000 clones, approximately 96% of them present only once. Source material: naive CD8+ T cells sorted from blood. The source is a human donor in good health. The chain links TRBV11-2 to TRBJ2-5; perhaps TRBD1 as D (5 bases). The CDR3: CASSLIFRQLQETQYF. The CDR3 coding sequence is TGTGCCAGCAGCTTAATATTTAGACAGCTCCAAGAGACCCAGTACTTC. The full variable domain, with the rest looked up from reference TRBV11-2 and TRBJ2-5, is EAGVAQSPRYKIIEKRQSVAFWCNPISGHATLYWYQQILGQGPKLLIQFQNNGVVDDSQLPKDRFSAERLKGVDSTLKIQPAKLEDSAVYLCASSLIFRQLQETQYFGPGTRLLVL.